The sequence of this TCR beta chain was determined in a study of blood T cell repertoires in COVID-19. CDR1 and CDR2 from the germline V gene are MRHNA and SNTAGT. This CDR3 contains 14 residues. After removal of 3 bases from V and 7 bases from J, the junction contained 4 bases not matched to a gene. Sequencing used immunoSEQ multiplex PCR; TCRdb keeps in-frame clones, though not all of them. The sample includes a few hundred thousand clones, 70% to 90% seen only once; the top ten take around 1.5%. The source of this sequence is a woman aged 18-29 years who had been exposed to COVID-19. The chain employs TRBV6-4 and TRBJ1-5; 9 positions agree with TRBD1. The source material was PBMCs or T cells enriched from blood (not recorded which). CDR3 region: CASSETGGGQPQHF. CDR3 nucleotides: TGTGCCAGCAGTGAAACAGGGGGCGGGCAGCCCCAGCATTTT.